This is a list of T cell receptor beta chains from one sample in a study of CD4 T cells in relation to SARS-CoV-2 and coronaviruses. These TCRs are of unknown antigen specificity. Profiling relied on immunoSEQ multiplex PCR, and the TCRdb table lists in-frame clones only, not all of them. Of about 36,000 clones in the sample, 75% to 85% were seen once. Sequencing was carried out using memory CD4+ T cells from PBMCs, cultured in vitro. Source of these receptors: an adult with COVID-19. CDR3s include the opening cysteine and the closing phenylalanine or tryptophan. The order of the fields is D gene, clone size, V gene, J gene, CDR3 protein, CDR3 DNA. D genes are given only for firm matches. The size entry is marked missing in some rows and otherwise reads once, few, many or a size class.

>NA|NA|TRBV27|TRBJ1-2
CASSPNGGAGYTF
TGTGCCAGCAGTCCCAACGGGGGGGCTGGCTACACCTTC
>TRBD1|NA|TRBV15|TRBJ1-2
CATSPRQGDGYTF
TGTGCCACCAGCCCACGACAGGGTGACGGCTACACCTTC
>TRBD2|NA|TRBV28|TRBJ2-1
CASSLAGGDVNEQFF
TGTGCCAGCAGTTTAGCGGGAGGGGACGTCAATGAGCAGTTCTTC
>TRBD1|NA|TRBV10-3|TRBJ1-5
CAISEPGTGYQPQHF
TGTGCCATCAGTGAGCCCGGGACAGGCTATCAGCCCCAGCATTTT
>TRBD1|NA|TRBV11-3|TRBJ1-6
CASSLEDRDGNSPLHF
TGTGCCAGCAGCTTAGAGGACAGGGACGGTAATTCACCCCTCCACTTT
>NA|NA|TRBV28|TRBJ1-1
CASRKTGGMFTEAFF
TGTGCCAGCAGGAAAACGGGGGGGATGTTCACTGAAGCTTTCTTT
>NA|once|TRBV9|TRBJ2-3
CASSRIPGGVEDTQYF
TGTGCCAGCAGTCGCATTCCTGGGGGTGTGGAAGATACGCAGTATTTT
>TRBD2|NA|TRBV24-1|TRBJ2-1
CATSVSGGGYEQFF
TGTGCCACCAGTGTTAGCGGGGGTGGCTATGAGCAGTTCTTC
>NA|NA|TRBV6-5|TRBJ2-1
CASRIGSLEQFF
TGTGCCAGCAGAATCGGCAGCCTAGAACAGTTCTTC
>NA|few|TRBV5-1|TRBJ1-1
CASSPGTGNTEAFF
TGCGCCAGCAGCCCAGGGACGGGGAACACTGAAGCTTTCTTT
>TRBD1|NA|TRBV10-3|TRBJ2-7
CAIRGAQGGYEQYF
TGTGCCATCAGGGGGGCACAGGGGGGCTACGAGCAGTACTTC
>NA|once|TRBV19|TRBJ2-3
CASSPRESTDTQYF
TGTGCCAGTAGTCCTCGGGAGAGCACAGATACGCAGTATTTT
>TRBD2|NA|TRBV5-1|TRBJ2-1
CASSRTAGSNEQFF
TGCGCCAGCAGTCGCACAGCGGGATCGAATGAGCAGTTCTTC
>NA|few|TRBV14|TRBJ2-1
CASSPLGRVYNEQFF
TGTGCCAGCAGCCCCTTAGGACGGGTGTACAATGAGCAGTTCTTC
>TRBD2|NA|TRBV5-6|TRBJ2-2
CASSFRAGVNTGELFF
TGTGCCAGCAGCTTCCGAGCGGGAGTTAACACCGGGGAGCTGTTTTTT
>NA|NA|TRBV2|TRBJ2-3
CASMGGAVSTDTQYF
TGTGCCAGCATGGGGGGTGCTGTTAGCACAGATACGCAGTATTTT
>TRBD1|NA|TRBV12-5|TRBJ2-3
CASGAGQGRDTQYF
TGTGCTAGTGGTGCGGGACAGGGGAGAGATACGCAGTATTTT
>TRBD1|NA|TRBV6-5|TRBJ2-7
CASTYGQGDYEQYF
TGTGCCAGCACTTACGGACAGGGGGACTACGAGCAGTACTTC
>NA|NA|TRBV21-1|TRBJ2-7
CASSMRLNRTSGNYEQYF
TGTGCCAGCAGCATGAGATTAAATAGGACTAGCGGGAATTACGAGCAGTACTTC
>NA|NA|TRBV19|TRBJ2-3
CASSIGDTQYF
TGTGCCAGTAGTATCGGAGATACGCAGTATTTT
>NA|NA|TRBV2|TRBJ2-4
CASSGQVRRRNIQYF
TGTGCCAGCAGTGGACAGGTCAGAAGGAGAAACATTCAGTACTTC
>TRBD1|few|TRBV30|TRBJ1-6
CAWSGKGASPLHF
TGTGCCTGGAGTGGAAAGGGGGCATCACCCCTCCACTTT
>TRBD1|NA|TRBV5-1|TRBJ2-3
CASSFGTGVADTQYF
TGCGCCAGCAGCTTCGGGACAGGGGTGGCAGATACGCAGTATTTT
>NA|NA|TRBV11-2|TRBJ1-2
CASSLVRAETSYTF
TGTGCCAGCAGCTTAGTTAGGGCAGAGACGAGCTACACCTTC
>TRBD2|NA|TRBV3-1/TRBV3-2|TRBJ2-3
CASSSGLAGKDTQYF
TGTGCCAGCAGCTCGGGACTAGCGGGTAAAGATACGCAGTATTTT
>TRBD1|NA|TRBV19|TRBJ2-5
CASSWDRGETQYF
TGTGCCAGTAGTTGGGACAGGGGAGAGACCCAGTACTTC
>NA|NA|TRBV10-3|TRBJ2-5
CAISESSLIDAAARETQYF
TGTGCCATCAGTGAGTCTAGTCTCATAGATGCGGCGGCCCGCGAGACCCAGTACTTC
>NA|NA|TRBV10-2|TRBJ2-3
CASQISDTQYF
TGCGCCAGCCAGATCTCAGATACGCAGTATTTT
>TRBD2|few|TRBV9|TRBJ2-2
CASSSLLAGGPRELFF
TGTGCCAGCAGCTCCTTACTAGCGGGAGGGCCGAGGGAGCTGTTTTTT
>TRBD1|NA|TRBV6-1|TRBJ1-5
CASSEGGQGADPQHF
TGTGCCAGCAGTGAAGGGGGACAGGGGGCGGATCCCCAGCATTTT
>TRBD2|few|TRBV30|TRBJ2-7
CAWRRTSGNYEQYF
TGTGCCTGGAGGAGGACTAGCGGGAATTACGAGCAGTACTTC
>TRBD1|NA|TRBV7-3|TRBJ2-5
CASSQGAWETQYF
TGTGCCAGCAGTCAGGGGGCATGGGAGACCCAGTACTTC
>NA|NA|TRBV19|TRBJ2-2
CASSPIRNANTGELFF
TGTGCCAGTAGCCCGATTCGGAACGCGAACACCGGGGAGCTGTTTTTT
>TRBD2|NA|TRBV28|TRBJ2-7
CASSFFPSGGGSYEQYF
TGTGCCAGCAGTTTCTTTCCTAGCGGGGGGGGGTCCTACGAGCAGTACTTC
>TRBD2|NA|TRBV27|TRBJ2-4
CASSFAPSGSGIQYF
TGTGCCAGCAGTTTCGCGCCTAGCGGGTCGGGGATTCAGTACTTC
>NA|NA|TRBV29-1|TRBJ2-7
CSVEGADRTYEQYF
TGCAGCGTTGAAGGCGCGGACCGAACCTACGAGCAGTACTTC
>NA|once|TRBV5-4|TRBJ1-3
CASSRDTGNTIYF
TGTGCCAGCAGTAGGGATACGGGAAACACCATATATTTT
>NA|NA|TRBV4-3|TRBJ2-7
CASSQQTLSYEQYF
TGCGCCAGCAGCCAACAGACTCTCTCCTACGAGCAGTACTTC
>NA|once|TRBV18|TRBJ2-4
CASSSTADIQYF
TGTGCCAGCTCAAGCACTGCGGACATTCAGTACTTC
>TRBD2|NA|TRBV6-5|TRBJ2-7
CASNLRDYNYEQYF
TGTGCCAGCAACCTACGGGACTATAACTACGAGCAGTACTTC
>NA|NA|TRBV2|TRBJ1-5
CASNPGPGQPQHF
TGTGCCAGCAACCCGGGCCCGGGCCAGCCCCAGCATTTT
>TRBD1|NA|TRBV12-3/TRBV12-4|TRBJ2-5
CASSPGTVETQYF
TGTGCCAGCAGTCCCGGGACAGTTGAGACCCAGTACTTC
>TRBD1|few|TRBV4-1|TRBJ2-7
CASSLPGQPYEQYF
TGCGCCAGCAGCTTACCGGGACAGCCCTACGAGCAGTACTTC
>NA|NA|TRBV2|TRBJ1-4
CASSEEQGLEKLFF
TGTGCCAGCAGTGAAGAACAGGGCCTTGAAAAACTGTTTTTT
>TRBD1|NA|TRBV2|TRBJ2-5
CASSTRQGLGGTQYF
TGTGCCAGCAGTACGAGACAGGGGCTTGGGGGGACCCAGTACTTC
>TRBD1|NA|TRBV28|TRBJ1-2
CASSKNGQGVYGYTF
TGTGCCAGCAGTAAGAACGGACAGGGGGTTTATGGCTACACCTTC
>NA|NA|TRBV30|TRBJ2-2
CAWNKEMNTGELFF
TGTGCCTGGAACAAGGAAATGAACACCGGGGAGCTGTTTTTT
>TRBD2|NA|TRBV5-1|TRBJ2-2
CASSLGLPGGTGELFF
TGCGCCAGCAGCTTGGGTCTCCCGGGGGGCACCGGGGAGCTGTTTTTT
>NA|NA|TRBV28|TRBJ2-7
CASSLLQVAPEQYF
TGTGCCAGCAGTTTATTGCAGGTGGCACCGGAGCAGTACTTC
>TRBD2|once|TRBV19|TRBJ2-1
CASSIPASGDNEQFF
TGTGCCAGTAGTATACCGGCTAGCGGGGACAATGAGCAGTTCTTC
>NA|NA|TRBV28|TRBJ1-2
CASNQQGRGYTF
TGTGCCAGCAATCAACAGGGTCGGGGCTACACCTTC
>TRBD2|NA|TRBV7-7|TRBJ2-1
CASSSWDSGSGNEQFF
TGTGCCAGCAGCAGCTGGGATAGCGGGAGCGGGAATGAGCAGTTCTTC
>NA|NA|TRBV28|TRBJ2-3
CASSLVGPAQDTQYF
TGTGCCAGCAGTTTAGTGGGGCCTGCCCAGGATACGCAGTATTTT
>TRBD1|NA|TRBV6-5|TRBJ2-3
CASSPGQGARYTQYF
TGTGCCAGCAGCCCGGGACAGGGGGCGCGATATACGCAGTATTTT
>NA|NA|TRBV7-9|TRBJ1-1
CASSFQATEAFF
TGTGCCAGCAGCTTTCAGGCCACTGAAGCTTTCTTT
>TRBD1|few|TRBV7-9|TRBJ2-2
CASSRDRNTGELFF
TGTGCCAGCAGTCGGGACAGGAACACCGGGGAGCTGTTTTTT
>TRBD1|NA|TRBV5-6|TRBJ2-3
CASSLALGTGGADTQYF
TGTGCCAGCAGCTTGGCCCTGGGGACAGGGGGAGCAGATACGCAGTATTTT
>NA|NA|TRBV5-1|TRBJ2-4
CASSLEAGEWDIQYF
TGCGCCAGCAGCTTGGAGGCTGGTGAGTGGGACATTCAGTACTTC
>NA|NA|TRBV7-3|TRBJ2-3
CASSLGSTDTQYF
TGTGCCAGCAGCCTGGGAAGTACAGATACGCAGTATTTT